Included here is one T cell receptor beta chain sequence, with context. These data come from a study of control samples from healthy donors and cancer patients. CDR3 size: 15 residues. Trimming took 6 bases from V and 3 from J, leaving 14 bases between them. Germline CDR1 reads SGHTA; CDR2 reads FQGNSA. Data came from immunoSEQ multiplex PCR; TCRdb stores just in-frame clones and leaves some out. This sample has 150,000 or so clones, with roughly 90% found just once. What was sequenced was blood. The origin of this receptor is a man aged 35 to 55 in good health. This rearrangement joins TRBV7-2 to TRBJ1-4; no clear D gene. The CDR3 DNA is TGTGCCAGCAGATCGTCCAGGACCTCTAATGAAAAACTGTTTTTT. This gives the protein CASRSSRTSNEKLFF.